This TCR beta chain was identified in a study of CD8 T cells in Susac syndrome. The study's findings and limits: In its TCR sequencing and HLA analysis, the study acknowledged that the number of individuals was relatively small.

The length of the CDR3 is 8 residues. The V gene lost 11 bases and the J gene lost 7 bases, with 5 bases spanning the gap. Points on this clonotype: Its target is unknown.

TEMRA cells were enriched by FACS, while CD8+ and CD4+ T cells were obtained through a negative isolation that was performed magnetically. RNA, at 0.5 to 1 ug, was reverse transcribed with random hexamers. TCRdb called the immunoSEQ multiplex PCR reads again in MiXCR, with one record for every CDR3 protein. This table has about 150,000 distinct CDR3 sequences, approximately 94% appearing once. The genes are TRBV23-1 and TRBJ1-2; D is unresolved. TRBV23-1 counts as an open reading frame of uncertain function. The specimen was CD8+ T cells from PBMCs. This receptor was taken from a human donor with multiple sclerosis. The CDR3 is CAVSGYTF. In DNA, the CDR3 is TGCGCCGTAAGTGGCTACACCTTC.